The rows below give T cell receptor beta chains drawn from one sample of a study of T cell changes during pregnancy in multiple sclerosis. Produced via immunoSEQ multiplex PCR; TCRdb's table is partial and in-frame only. In the table there are around 38,000 clones, approximately 92% of which are singletons. The specimen comprised CD8+ T cells from peripheral blood mononuclear cells, sampled in the third trimester of pregnancy. The receptors originated from a female donor with multiple sclerosis, enrolled in a pregnancy study. Both conserved end residues are part of each CDR3. A D gene is named only where the DNA matches it firmly. Not all rows give a size; the values are once, few, many and, for expanded clones, a class.

>TRBV28|.|once|TRBJ2-7
TGTGCCAGCAGTTCATTGGGCGGGAAGGGAAGTTACTCCTACGAGCAGTACTTC
CASSSLGGKGSYSYEQYF
>TRBV19|TRBD1|.|TRBJ1-1
TGTGCCAGTACGGTGACAGGGGTTTATGCTGAAGCTTTCTTT
CASTVTGVYAEAFF
>TRBV28|TRBD2|.|TRBJ2-7
TGTGCCAGCAGTACTAGCGGGAGTTCCTACGAGCAGTACTTC
CASSTSGSSYEQYF
>TRBV29-1|.|.|TRBJ1-5
TGCAGCGTTGAAACAGCTCGGGGTCAGCCCCGGCATTTT
CSVETARGQPRHF
>TRBV28|TRBD2|.|TRBJ2-3
TGTGCCAGCAGTTCTTCCGAAGCGGGAGGGGGAGATACGCAGTATTTT
CASSSSEAGGGDTQYF
>TRBV5-4|TRBD1|.|TRBJ1-1
TGTGCCAGCAGCTTCAGGGGGTACACTGAAGCTTTCTTT
CASSFRGYTEAFF
>TRBV2|.|.|TRBJ2-1
TGTGCCAGTTATAGCGCCAGCTCCTACAATGAGCAGTTCTTC
CASYSASSYNEQFF
>TRBV27|.|.|TRBJ2-7
TGTGCCAGCCGTAGCGGTCTCTCCTACGAGCAGTACTTC
CASRSGLSYEQYF
>TRBV5-4|.|.|TRBJ1-5
TGCGCCAGCAGCCAAACTATCGAAACAGGCCACCAGCCCCAGCATTTT
CASSQTIETGHQPQHF
>TRBV7-9|TRBD2|.|TRBJ2-1
TGTGCCAGCAGCTTAGGTGGGACTAGCGTCGACAATGAGCAGTTCTTC
CASSLGGTSVDNEQFF
>TRBV11-3|.|.|TRBJ2-7
TGTGCCAGCAGCTTAGGTGTACAGTACGAGCAGTACTTC
CASSLGVQYEQYF
>TRBV7-6|.|.|TRBJ2-3
TGTGCCAGCAGCCAGGGACAACGCACAGATACGCAGTATTTT
CASSQGQRTDTQYF
>TRBV27|.|.|TRBJ1-4
TGTGCCAGCAGAGAGAGGAGGACTAATGAAAAACTGTTTTTT
CASRERRTNEKLFF
>TRBV7-6|TRBD2|.|TRBJ2-7
TGTGCCAGCAGCCCCCTAGCGGGAGACAACGAGCAGTACTTC
CASSPLAGDNEQYF
>TRBV27|.|.|TRBJ2-7
TGTGCCAGCAGTTTTGGGGGCAGGAGCTCCTACGAGCAGTACTTC
CASSFGGRSSYEQYF
>TRBV5-6|.|.|TRBJ2-1
TGTGCCAGCAGCATTTGGGGACTTGGACCGACCAATGAGCAGTTCTTC
CASSIWGLGPTNEQFF
>TRBV2|.|.|TRBJ2-3
TGTGCCAGCGAGGGTAGCGGTAGCACAGATACGCAGTATTTT
CASEGSGSTDTQYF
>TRBV7-2|.|.|TRBJ2-5
TGTGCCAGCAGCTTATCTCCAGGGATGAGACAAGAGACCCAGTACTTC
CASSLSPGMRQETQYF
>TRBV6-5|TRBD2|.|TRBJ2-3
TGTGCCAGCACCTTGTTAGCGGGAGAGACAGATACGCAGTATTTT
CASTLLAGETDTQYF
>TRBV4-3|TRBD2|.|TRBJ2-7
TGCGCCAGCAGCCAAGCCGCGGGAGGCCCCTACGAGCAGTACTTC
CASSQAAGGPYEQYF
>TRBV27|TRBD2|.|TRBJ2-7
TGTGCCAGCAGTTTATTCGCTAGCGGGAGCTCCTACGAGCAGTACTTC
CASSLFASGSSYEQYF
>TRBV28|TRBD2|.|TRBJ2-3
TGTGCCAGCAGTAAGCGGGAGTCGGGAACAGATACGCAGTATTTT
CASSKRESGTDTQYF
>TRBV4-1|TRBD1|.|TRBJ2-7
TGCGCCAGCAGCCAAGAAGGGGACAGATCCTACGAGCAGTACTTC
CASSQEGDRSYEQYF
>TRBV15|.|.|TRBJ1-3
TGTGCCACCAGCGTTCGACTAGGGGCTGGAAACACCATATATTTT
CATSVRLGAGNTIYF
>TRBV19|TRBD1|.|TRBJ1-2
TGTGCCAGTAGTAGCCTGGGACAGTACTACACCTTC
CASSSLGQYYTF